The entry that follows covers one TCR beta chain sequence. Naive CD8 cells, CD45RO-negative and positively selected for CCR7, excluded terminally differentiated effector memory CD45RA+ cells. The data are from a study of shared clonotypes between healthy human individuals. About the research overall: The plates for each donor numbered three CD4 naive, three CD4 memory, two CD8 naive and one CD8 memory.

It was at deep level that the assay was run. The protocol was immunoSEQ multiplex PCR, while the TCRdb copy is restricted to in-frame clones and leaves out a portion. The sample holds 800,000 or so clones; around 96% are singletons and the top ten take about 0.22%. CDR1 and CDR2 from the germline V gene are SGHVS and FNYEAQ. This CDR3 contains 15 residues. V lost 0 bases, J lost 3 bases, and 8 bases lay in between. The clonotype originates from a man aged 25-45 years in good health. The sequenced sample was naive CD8+ T cells sorted from blood. V usage is TRBV7-6 and J usage is TRBJ2-2; D is ambiguous. The CDR3, as DNA: TGTGCCAGCAGCTTAGCGGCCGCCTACACCGGGGAGCTGTTTTTT. This codes for CASSLAAAYTGELFF.